A single T cell receptor (beta chain) is shown here with its context. Antigen unknown. This entry belongs to a study of T cells expressing NK-cell markers. Study-level information: Source material for TCR beta repertoires consisted of sorted CD3+CD56+NKG2C+, CD3+CD56+NKG2C- and CD3+CD56-NKG2C+ T cells. Points from the study as a whole: Dominance of the CD3+CD56-NKG2C+ fraction by these clonotypes also held in a handful of donors. It was still unclear whether expanded NKG2C+ T cell clones were HCMV specific.

UMI-tagged 5'RACE template switching yielded the TCR beta cDNA. TCRdb reprocessed the 5' RACE reads and keeps a single row for each CDR3 protein, giving no DNA. The sample table includes 160,000 or so distinct CDR3 sequences. Germline V gene data show CDR1 as SNHLY and CDR2 as FYNNEI. This CDR3 is built from 14 residues. Sequenced: blood T cells: a sorted CD56 or NKG2C T cell subset, CD4+ or CD8+ T cells, or bulk PBMC T cells (not recorded which). The chain combines TRBV2 with TRBJ2-5; TCRdb returns TRBD1, unconfirmable since there is no DNA. This TCR was sampled from a woman aged 18 to 75 in good health. CDR3 sequence reads: CASIIFGGEETQYF. Based on the CDR3 plus reference TRBV2 and TRBJ2-5, the full variable domain is EPEVTQTPSHQVTQMGQEVILRCVPISNHLYFYWYRQILGQKVEFLVSFYNNEISEKSEIFDDQFSVERPDGSNFTLKIRSTKLEDSAMYFCASIIFGGEETQYFGPGTRLLVL.